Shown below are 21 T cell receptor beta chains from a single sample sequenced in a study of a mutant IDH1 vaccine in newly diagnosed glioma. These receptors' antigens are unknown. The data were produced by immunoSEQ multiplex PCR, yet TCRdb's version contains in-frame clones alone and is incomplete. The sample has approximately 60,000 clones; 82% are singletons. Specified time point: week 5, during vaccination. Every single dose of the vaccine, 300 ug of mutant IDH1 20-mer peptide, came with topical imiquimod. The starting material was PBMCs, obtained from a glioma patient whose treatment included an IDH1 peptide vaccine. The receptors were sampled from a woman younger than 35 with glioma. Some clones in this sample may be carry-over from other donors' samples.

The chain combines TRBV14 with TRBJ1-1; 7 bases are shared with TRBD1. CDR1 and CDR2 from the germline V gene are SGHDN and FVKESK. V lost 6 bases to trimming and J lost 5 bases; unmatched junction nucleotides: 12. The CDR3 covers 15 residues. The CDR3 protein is CASSRRGLLRTEAFF. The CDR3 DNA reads TGTGCCAGCAGTCGGAGGGGGCTGCTGCGGACTGAAGCTTTCTTT.

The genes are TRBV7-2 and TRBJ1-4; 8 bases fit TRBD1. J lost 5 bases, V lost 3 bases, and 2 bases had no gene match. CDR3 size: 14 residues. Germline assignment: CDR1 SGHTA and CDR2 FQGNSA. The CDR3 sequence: CASSLDRANEKLFF. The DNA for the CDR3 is TGTGCCAGCAGCTTGGACAGGGCAAATGAAAAACTGTTTTTT.

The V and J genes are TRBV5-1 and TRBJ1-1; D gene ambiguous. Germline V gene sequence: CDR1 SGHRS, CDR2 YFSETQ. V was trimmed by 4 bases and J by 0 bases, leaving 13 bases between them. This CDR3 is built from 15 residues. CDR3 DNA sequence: TGCGCCAGCAGCGTAGGAGAGTTCATGAACACTGAAGCTTTCTTT. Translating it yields CASSVGEFMNTEAFF.

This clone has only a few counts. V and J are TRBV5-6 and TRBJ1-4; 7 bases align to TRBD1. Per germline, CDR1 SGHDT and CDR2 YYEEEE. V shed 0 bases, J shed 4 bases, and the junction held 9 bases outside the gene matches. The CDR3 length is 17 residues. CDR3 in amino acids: CASSLAGKDRFNEKLFF. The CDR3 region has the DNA TGTGCCAGCAGCTTGGCTGGTAAGGACAGGTTTAATGAAAAACTGTTTTTT.

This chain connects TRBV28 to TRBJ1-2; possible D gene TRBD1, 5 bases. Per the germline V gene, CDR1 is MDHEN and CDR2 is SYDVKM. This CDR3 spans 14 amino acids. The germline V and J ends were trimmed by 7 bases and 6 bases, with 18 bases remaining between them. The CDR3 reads CASTLAPGRDGYTF. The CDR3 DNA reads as TGTGCCAGCACCTTGGCGCCGGGCAGGGATGGCTACACCTTC.

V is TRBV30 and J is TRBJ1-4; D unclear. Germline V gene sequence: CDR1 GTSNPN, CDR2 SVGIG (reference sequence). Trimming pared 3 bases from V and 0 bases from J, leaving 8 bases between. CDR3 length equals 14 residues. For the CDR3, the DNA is TGTGCCTGGAGCCGAAGCTCAACTAATGAAAAACTGTTTTTT. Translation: CAWSRSSTNEKLFF.

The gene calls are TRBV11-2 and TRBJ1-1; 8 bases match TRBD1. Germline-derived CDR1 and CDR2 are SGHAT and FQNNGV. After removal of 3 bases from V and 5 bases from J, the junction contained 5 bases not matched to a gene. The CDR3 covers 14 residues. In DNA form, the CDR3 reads TGTGCCAGCAGCTTCGGACAGGGATATACTGAAGCTTTCTTT. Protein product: CASSFGQGYTEAFF.

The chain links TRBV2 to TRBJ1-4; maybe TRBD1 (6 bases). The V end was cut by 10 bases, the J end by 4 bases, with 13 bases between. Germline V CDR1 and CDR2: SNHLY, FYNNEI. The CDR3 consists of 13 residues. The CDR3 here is CAIRGRGNEKLFF. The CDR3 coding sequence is TGTGCCATCAGGGGACGGGGTAATGAAAAACTGTTTTTT.

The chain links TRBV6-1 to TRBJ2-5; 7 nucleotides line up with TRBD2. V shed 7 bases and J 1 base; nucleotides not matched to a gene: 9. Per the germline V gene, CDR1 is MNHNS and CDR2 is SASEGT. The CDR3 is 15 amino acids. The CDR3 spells CASKASGLAQETQYF. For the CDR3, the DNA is TGTGCCAGCAAAGCTAGCGGCCTAGCCCAAGAGACCCAGTACTTC.

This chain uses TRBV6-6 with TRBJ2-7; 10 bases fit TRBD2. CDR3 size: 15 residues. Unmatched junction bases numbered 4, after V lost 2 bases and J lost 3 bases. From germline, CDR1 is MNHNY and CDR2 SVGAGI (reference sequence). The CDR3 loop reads CASSYSSGGFYEQYF. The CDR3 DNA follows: TGTGCCAGCAGTTACAGTAGCGGGGGGTTCTACGAGCAGTACTTC.

The CDR3 loop reads CSARTSGSYNEQFF. The CDR3, as DNA: TGCAGCGCTCGGACTAGCGGCTCCTACAATGAGCAGTTCTTC. The chain is built from TRBV29-1 and TRBJ2-1; TRBD2 matches 10 bases. The CDR3 covers 14 residues. Germline CDR1 reads SQVTM; CDR2 reads ANQGSEA. The J segment lost 0 bases and the V segment lost 7 bases, leaving 3 bases of the junction unmatched.

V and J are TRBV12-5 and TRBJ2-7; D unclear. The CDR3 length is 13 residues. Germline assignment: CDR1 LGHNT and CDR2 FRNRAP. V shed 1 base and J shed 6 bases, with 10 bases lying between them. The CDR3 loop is CASGLAGSREQYF. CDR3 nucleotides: TGTGCTAGTGGTTTGGCCGGTTCCCGCGAGCAGTACTTC.

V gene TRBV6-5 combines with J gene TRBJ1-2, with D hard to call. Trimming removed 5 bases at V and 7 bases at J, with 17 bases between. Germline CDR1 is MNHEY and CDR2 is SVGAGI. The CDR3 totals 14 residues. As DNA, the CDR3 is TGTGCCAGCAGTCCCCTAGGAATTCCTGGTGGCTACACCTTC. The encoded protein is CASSPLGIPGGYTF.

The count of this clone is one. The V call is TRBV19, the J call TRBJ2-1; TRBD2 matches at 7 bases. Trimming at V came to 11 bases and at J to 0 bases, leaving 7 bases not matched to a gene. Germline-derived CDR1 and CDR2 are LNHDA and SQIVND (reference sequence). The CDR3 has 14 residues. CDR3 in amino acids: CACSGGNSYNEQFF. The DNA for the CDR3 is TGTGCCTGTTCGGGGGGTAACTCCTACAATGAGCAGTTCTTC.

CDR3 DNA sequence: TGCGCCAGCAGCTTGGAAGGGGCAAACTATGGCTACACCTTC. Its translation: CASSLEGANYGYTF. The genes are TRBV5-1 and TRBJ1-2; a weak D match, TRBD1 (5 bases). The V gene's germline CDR1 is SGHRS and CDR2 YFSETQ. V lost 0 bases and J lost 2, with 8 bases in between. This CDR3 comprises 14 residues.

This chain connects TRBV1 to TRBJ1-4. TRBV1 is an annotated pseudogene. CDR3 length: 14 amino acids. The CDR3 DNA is TGCACCAGCAGCCAATCGAGAGGGAATGAAAAACTGTCTTTT. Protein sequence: CTSSQSRGNEKLSF.

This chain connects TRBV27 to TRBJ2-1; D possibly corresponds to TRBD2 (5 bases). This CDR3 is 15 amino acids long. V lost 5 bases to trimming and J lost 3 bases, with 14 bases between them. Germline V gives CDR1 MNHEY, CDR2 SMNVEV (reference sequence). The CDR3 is CASSGVGVGYNEQFF. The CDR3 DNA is TGTGCCAGCAGTGGTGTCGGGGTGGGCTACAATGAGCAGTTCTTC.

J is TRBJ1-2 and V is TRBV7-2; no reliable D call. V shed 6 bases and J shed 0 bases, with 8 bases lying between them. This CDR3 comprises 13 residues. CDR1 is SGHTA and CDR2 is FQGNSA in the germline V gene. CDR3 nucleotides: TGTGCCAGCAGACAACAGTCTAACTATGGCTACACCTTC. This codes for CASRQQSNYGYTF.

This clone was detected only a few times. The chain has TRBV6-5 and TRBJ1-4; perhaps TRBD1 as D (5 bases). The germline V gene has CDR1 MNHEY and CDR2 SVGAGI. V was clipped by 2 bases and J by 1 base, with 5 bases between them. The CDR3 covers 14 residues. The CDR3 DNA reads TGTGCCAGCAGTTACAGGGGAACTAATGAAAAACTGTTTTTT. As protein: CASSYRGTNEKLFF.

As DNA, the CDR3 is TGCGCCAGCAGCCCGGATATAGCGGAAAAACTGTTTTTT. Its protein product is CASSPDIAEKLFF. The rearrangement uses TRBV5-1 and TRBJ1-4; D not certain. V lost 4 bases to trimming and J lost 8 bases, with 12 bases between them. Germline CDR1 is SGHRS and CDR2 is YFSETQ. The CDR3 extends over 13 amino acids.

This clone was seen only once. In DNA form, the CDR3 reads TGTGCCAGCAGCCACAGGGGGACCTATGGCTACACCTTC. Translated, it gives CASSHRGTYGYTF. The genes are TRBV27 and TRBJ1-2; 8 nucleotides align to TRBD1. This CDR3 spans 13 amino acids. Germline-derived CDR1 and CDR2 are MNHEY and SMNVEV (reference sequence). After removal of 6 bases from V and 4 bases from J, the junction contained 4 bases not matched to a gene.